This note documents a single T cell receptor beta chain sequence. Possible read error: a much larger clone is one base away. One Seattle source followed patients from active infection through their disease course. Authors' data handling: Counts of nucleated cells, estimated from reference gene primer amplification, were obtained. The data were produced by immunoSEQ multiplex PCR, yet TCRdb's version contains in-frame clones alone and is incomplete. V and J calls and clone size are copied from that table; D and trimming were computed from the DNA. This table holds about 220,000 clones, 80% to 85% found once. This sample is part of a study of blood T cell repertoires in COVID-19. Study-wide context: The United States, Italy and Spain were the sources of the acute and convalescent COVID-19 samples. From T cells, B-cell-depleted T cells, or PBMCs came the material, which was cDNA or gDNA.

The germline gives CDR1 KGHSY, CDR2 FQNENV. The germline V and J ends were trimmed by 6 bases and 1 base, with 9 bases remaining between them. This CDR3 region has 13 residues. This receptor was taken from a woman aged 70-85 years with COVID-19, enrolled during active disease. The chain uses TRBV16 and TRBJ1-2, with a tentative D call TRBD1 (5 bases). The sequencing input was peripheral blood. The CDR3 region has the DNA TGTGCCAGCAGTACCCAGGGTAACTATGGCTACACCTTC. Amino acid sequence: CASSTQGNYGYTF.